This TCR beta chain comes out of a study of persistence of HIV-infected CD4 T cells. Study observations and caveats: TCRbeta richness was lower in CMV- and Gag-responding cells than in anti-CD3/anti-CD28-responding cells.

Cells were stimulated nonspecifically with anti-CD3/anti-CD28 magnetic beads. Sorting of responding CD4+ T cells relied on upregulated CD40 ligand together with CD69. Donors had undetectable plasma HIV-1 RNA, under 50 copies/mL, for 4+ years. CD4+ T cell counts exceeded 400 cells/uL; CMV serology was positive. A remark on this clone: As yet, its antigen is unknown.

The libraries were made with immunoSEQ version 4 in survey mode. The table came from immunoSEQ multiplex PCR; TCRdb's copy has only in-frame clones and leaves some out. This table has about 51,000 clones, 70% to 90% appearing once. V gave up 2 bases and J gave up 1 base; unmatched junction bases: 4. The CDR3 is made up of 18 amino acids. Germline lookup yields CDR1 KGHSH and CDR2 LQKENI. The TCR was taken from an adult woman with HIV who was CMV-seropositive. Sequenced here: CD4+ T cells sorted from PBMCs after approximately 19-hour stimulation, sampled from a patient who received antiretroviral therapy. The chain links TRBV18 to TRBJ2-4; 14 bases match TRBD2. DNA of the CDR3: TGTGCCAGCTCACCAGTGGGACTAGCGGGAGCCGCCAAAAACATTCAGTACTTC. This encodes CASSPVGLAGAAKNIQYF. The complete variable domain, with remaining parts taken from reference TRBV18 and TRBJ2-4, reads NAGVMQNPRHLVRRRGQEARLRCSPMKGHSHVYWYRQLPEEGLKFMVYLQKENIIDESGMPKERFSAEFPKEGPSILRIQQVVRGDSAAYFCASSPVGLAGAAKNIQYFGAGTRLSVL.